These 27 T cell receptor beta chains originate from one sample sequenced in a study of blood T cell repertoires in COVID-19. Only in-frame clones appear in the TCRdb table, and some are missing; sequencing was by immunoSEQ multiplex PCR. The table shows just over 300,000 clones, with 85% to 90% occurring only once. The sequenced material came from PBMCs or T cells enriched from blood (not recorded which). Receptors were obtained from a woman aged 18-30 years with acute COVID-19.

This chain connects TRBV9 to TRBJ1-2; D not certain. V was pared by 0 bases and J by 8 bases, with 14 bases between. This CDR3 contains 14 residues. Germline assignment: CDR1 SGDLS and CDR2 YYNGEE. The CDR3 DNA follows: TGTGCCAGCAGCGTAGGAGACCCAGCTAGAGGCTACACCTTC. This codes for CASSVGDPARGYTF.

The chain carries TRBV28 and TRBJ2-1; 7 nucleotides match TRBD2. The CDR3 totals 12 residues. Per germline, CDR1 MDHEN and CDR2 SYDVKM. V shed 1 base, J shed 12 bases, and the junction held 3 bases outside the gene matches. The CDR3 DNA reads TGTGCCAGCAGTTTATACGGGAGGAGGCAGTTCTTC. It translates to CASSLYGRRQFF.

The chain joins TRBV18 to TRBJ2-3; D possibly corresponds to TRBD2 (5 bases). Germline V gene lookup returns CDR1 KGHSH and CDR2 LQKENI. Between the trimmed V and J ends, which lost 4 bases and 0 bases, there was a span of 14 bases. The CDR3 runs 16 residues. CDR3 DNA: TGTGCCAGCTCACGAAGCGGACCCGAAAGCACAGATACGCAGTATTTT. It translates to CASSRSGPESTDTQYF.

This chain joins TRBV5-1 and TRBJ1-2, with TRBD1 matching over 8 bases. The CDR3 sequence is 14 residues long. V was clipped by 3 bases and J by 6 bases; unmatched bases: 7. CDR1 and CDR2 (germline): SGHRS, YFSETQ. The CDR3 reads CASSSGQGRDGYTF. CDR3 DNA sequence: TGCGCCAGCAGCTCAGGACAGGGACGCGATGGCTACACCTTC. The whole variable domain, filled in from reference TRBV5-1 and TRBJ1-2, reads KAGVTQTPRYLIKTRGQQVTLSCSPISGHRSVSWYQQTPGQGLQFLFEYFSETQRNKGNFPGRFSGRQFSNSRSEMNVSTLELGDSALYLCASSSGQGRDGYTFGSGTRLTVV.

The chain is built from TRBV7-3 and TRBJ2-1, with 8 nucleotides matching TRBD2. Trimming at V came to 4 bases and at J to 6 bases, leaving 8 bases not matched to a gene. CDR1 is SGHTA and CDR2 is FQGTGA in the germline V gene. The CDR3 sequence is 15 residues long. Written as DNA, the CDR3 is TGTGCCAGCAGCTATTTTAGCGGGAACTCCAATGAGCAGTTCTTC. Amino acid sequence: CASSYFSGNSNEQFF.

This sequence joins TRBV6-1 and TRBJ1-5, with TRBD1 as a possible D gene (5 bases). The CDR3 has 14 amino acids. Per the germline V gene, CDR1 is MNHNS and CDR2 is SASEGT. Trimming took 1 base from V and 9 from J, leaving 13 bases between them. CDR3 residues: CASSEVQGLGPQHF. CDR3 nucleotide sequence: TGTGCCAGCAGTGAAGTGCAGGGCCTAGGGCCCCAGCATTTT.

The V and J genes are TRBV5-5 and TRBJ1-6; D unclear. Per germline, CDR1 SGHKS and CDR2 YYEKEE (reference sequence). CDR3 size: 14 residues. Trimming stripped 1 base from V and 8 bases from J, with 10 bases between. This chain's CDR3 is CASSLLTGDSPLHF. CDR3 DNA: TGTGCCAGCAGCTTGCTAACCGGGGATTCACCCCTCCACTTT.

J is TRBJ1-6 and V is TRBV6-2 or TRBV6-3; TRBD1 matches 9 bases. Trimming at V came to 4 bases and at J to 10 bases, leaving 8 bases not matched to a gene. Germline V gives CDR1 MNHEY, CDR2 SVGEGT. The CDR3 extends over 15 amino acids. CDR3 nucleotide sequence: TGTGCCAGCAGTTCTCCCGGGACAGGGAAATCACCCCTCCACTTT. It is translated as CASSSPGTGKSPLHF.

J is TRBJ1-5 and V is TRBV28, with D uncertain. The germline V and J ends were trimmed by 3 bases and 9 bases, with 12 bases remaining between them. Germline loops: CDR1 MDHEN, CDR2 SYDVKM. This CDR3 has 13 residues. The DNA of the CDR3 is TGTGCCAGCAGTTTGAGGGCCCCGGCGCCCCAGCATTTT. Its protein is CASSLRAPAPQHF.

J is TRBJ1-1 and V is TRBV19, with D possibly TRBD1 on 6 matching bases. CDR3 size: 15 residues. Germline lookup yields CDR1 LNHDA and CDR2 SQIVND (reference sequence). Trimming stripped 2 bases from V and 0 bases from J, with 10 bases between. The CDR3 nucleotides read TGTGCCAGTAGTATAAGGGGGACCATGAACACTGAAGCTTTCTTT. Protein sequence: CASSIRGTMNTEAFF.

Notes on this clone: At one of its ends the junction is not consistent with the germline gene, which may arise from a read error. V and J are TRBV27 and TRBJ1-3; maybe TRBD1 (5 bases). The CDR3 loop spans 15 amino acids. Germline V gene lookup returns CDR1 MNHEY and CDR2 SMNVEV (reference sequence). The CDR3 coding sequence is TGTGCCAGCAGTCCCCGGCGGGGCTCTAGAAACACCATATATTTT. Its translation is CASSPRRGSRNTIYF.

The gene calls are TRBV7-9 and TRBJ2-5; D is perhaps TRBD2 (5 bases). CDR1 is SEHNR, CDR2 FQNEAQ, per germline (reference sequence). The CDR3 is 16 amino acids. Trimming shortened V by 6 bases and J by 5 bases, and 22 bases separated the two germline ends. CDR3 sequence reads: CASSFNTEPGMETQYF. CDR3 sequence (DNA): TGTGCCAGCAGTTTCAATACCGAGCCCGGGATGGAGACCCAGTACTTC.

CDR3 in amino acids: CAWSNTGDGTEAFF. CDR3 nucleotide sequence: TGTGCCTGGAGTAACACAGGGGATGGCACTGAAGCTTTCTTT. The genes are TRBV30 and TRBJ1-1, with TRBD1 matching over 7 bases. Per germline, CDR1 GTSNPN and CDR2 SVGIG (reference sequence). This CDR3 comprises 14 residues. V lost 2 bases to trimming and J lost 4 bases; unmatched junction nucleotides: 7.

The chain combines TRBV21-1 with TRBJ2-7; the table assigns TRBD2, which was not confirmed against the DNA. TRBV21-1 has pseudogene status. The CDR3 is 15 amino acids. The CDR3 here is CASSPITVLAYEQYF. CDR3 in DNA: TGTGCCAGCAGCCCGATTACGGTCCTCGCTTACGAGCAGTACTTC.

The V call is TRBV5-1, the J call TRBJ2-5; no clear D. The V gene's germline CDR1 is SGHRS and CDR2 YFSETQ. The CDR3 contains 12 residues. Trimming took 4 bases from V and 4 from J, leaving 8 bases between them. This chain's CDR3 is CASSPSGETQYF. In DNA form, the CDR3 reads TGCGCCAGCAGCCCGTCGGGAGAGACCCAGTACTTC.

This rearrangement joins TRBV7-9 to TRBJ1-3; 7 bases line up with TRBD1. V shed 1 base, J shed 9 bases, and the junction held 6 bases outside the gene matches. The CDR3 is 14 residues long. The V gene's germline CDR1 is SEHNR and CDR2 FQNEAQ (reference sequence). CDR3 sequence (DNA): TGTGCCAGCAGCTTAGAAGGGGGCCGAAGCACCATATATTTT. Its translation is CASSLEGGRSTIYF.

V and J are TRBV5-6 and TRBJ2-2, with 10 positions matching TRBD2. The junction had 7 bases not matched to a gene; V was cut back by 4 bases and J by 7 bases. The CDR3 consists of 15 residues. Germline V gene sequence: CDR1 SGHDT, CDR2 YYEEEE. The CDR3 sequence: CASSPGLAKVGELFF. The CDR3 nucleotides are TGTGCCAGCAGCCCGGGACTAGCGAAGGTCGGGGAGCTGTTTTTT.

The V and J genes are TRBV3-1 (or the pseudogene TRBV3-2) and TRBJ1-2; D may be TRBD1 (6 bases). V lost 4 bases and J lost 8, with 20 bases in between. The CDR3 totals 15 residues. The germline V gene encodes CDR1 LGHDT and CDR2 YNNKEL (reference sequence). Here the CDR3 reads CASSPDYGGARGYTF. The CDR3 coding sequence is TGTGCCAGCAGCCCCGACTATGGGGGGGCCCGCGGCTACACCTTC.

This sequence joins TRBV12-5 and TRBJ1-2; D gene unclear. This CDR3 is 14 amino acids long. Trimming removed 0 bases at V and 8 bases at J, with 13 bases between. Germline CDR1 LGHNT, CDR2 FRNRAP. The CDR3 sequence: CASGLVERRSGYTF. CDR3 bases: TGTGCTAGTGGTTTGGTAGAACGGAGGAGCGGCTACACCTTC.

This clone was seen a few times. This chain uses TRBV6-6 with TRBJ1-2; 9 bases align to TRBD1. Germline V gene lookup returns CDR1 MNHNY and CDR2 SVGAGI (reference sequence). The CDR3 is made up of 16 amino acids. J gave up 1 base and V 7 bases, and 10 bases lay outside the gene matches. The CDR3 loop reads CASTTFNRGLNYGYTF. CDR3 DNA: TGTGCCAGCACCACCTTTAACAGGGGGCTTAACTATGGCTACACCTTC.

V and J are TRBV14 and TRBJ2-3, with D possibly being TRBD2 (6 bases). The V gene's germline CDR1 is SGHDN and CDR2 FVKESK. The CDR3 totals 21 residues. V gave up 0 bases and J gave up 2 bases, with 27 bases separating them. The CDR3: CASSQEDGWSGGTYFTDTQYF. The CDR3 coding sequence is TGTGCCAGCAGCCAAGAAGATGGTTGGTCGGGCGGGACTTATTTCACAGATACGCAGTATTTT.

The gene calls are TRBV9 and TRBJ2-3; 8 bases are shared with TRBD1. The germline gives CDR1 SGDLS, CDR2 YYNGEE. Trimming took 1 base from V and 2 from J; bases not matched to a gene: 3. The length of the CDR3 is 15 residues. CDR3 region: CASSVRQGATDTQYF. Written as DNA, the CDR3 is TGTGCCAGCAGCGTAAGGCAGGGGGCCACAGATACGCAGTATTTT.

The chain has TRBV6-5 and TRBJ1-2; no reliable D call. V lost 5 bases to trimming and J lost 3 bases, with 16 bases between them. Per the germline V gene, CDR1 is MNHEY and CDR2 is SVGAGI. This CDR3 contains 15 residues. The CDR3 region is CASSRTGGPDYGYTF. CDR3 DNA sequence: TGTGCCAGCAGTCGGACGGGAGGCCCCGACTATGGCTACACCTTC.

This clone was detected only once. This chain connects TRBV5-1 to TRBJ2-3; weak D call: TRBD2 (5 bases). Germline values: CDR1 SGHRS, CDR2 YFSETQ. Trimming cost V 0 bases and J 4 bases, with 9 bases left between them. CDR3 length: 14 residues. The CDR3 sequence: CASSLGGGPDTQYF. CDR3 bases: TGCGCCAGCAGCTTGGGAGGAGGTCCAGATACGCAGTATTTT.

The rearrangement links TRBV29-1 to TRBJ1-2, with 7 positions matching TRBD1. The CDR3 spans 13 residues. V shed 2 bases, J shed 3 bases, and the junction held 3 bases outside the gene matches. From germline, CDR1 is SQVTM and CDR2 ANQGSEA. This CDR3 is CSVEYRGDYGYTF. The DNA for the CDR3 is TGCAGCGTTGAATACAGGGGAGACTATGGCTACACCTTC.

The gene calls are TRBV6-6 and TRBJ1-3, with D hard to call. The CDR3 has 16 amino acids. V lost 0 bases and J 0 bases, leaving 9 bases between the germline ends. CDR1 and CDR2 from the germline V gene are MNHNY and SVGAGI (reference sequence). Here the CDR3 DNA reads TGTGCCAGCAGTTACTCGTGGGGAGACTCTGGAAACACCATATATTTT. Its protein product is CASSYSWGDSGNTIYF.

The chain couples TRBV15 to TRBJ2-1, with 10 bases matching TRBD2. The trim removed 1 base at V and 4 bases at J, leaving 7 bases unmatched. Germline V gene data show CDR1 as LNHNV and CDR2 as YYDKDF (reference sequence). The CDR3 is 17 amino acids. The CDR3 DNA reads TGTGCCACCAGCAGAGGGATAGCGGGAGGAGTGTACAATGAGCAGTTCTTC. Amino acids: CATSRGIAGGVYNEQFF.